This is a list of T cell receptor beta chains from one sample in a study of cytomegalovirus exposure and HLA in healthy donors. Using immunoSEQ multiplex PCR, the repertoire was profiled, and TCRdb retains in-frame clones only, with some absent. The table records approximately 160,000 clones, about 83% of them present only once. The sample taken for sequencing was PBMCs. These TCRs come from a girl aged 5-17 years in good health and CMV-seropositive. Each CDR3 is given with its conserved first and last residue. D genes are given only for firm matches. Clone size, where shown, is once, few, many, or a class for clones that have expanded.

few,TRBV6-1,TRBJ2-7,TRBD1,TGTGCCAGCAGTGAGACAGGGAACTACGAGCAGTACTTC,CASSETGNYEQYF
.,TRBV6-1,TRBJ1-5,TRBD1,TGTGCCAGCAGCGGACAGGGGGCTTGGAATCAGCCCCAGCATTTT,CASSGQGAWNQPQHF
medium-sized,TRBV19,TRBJ1-1,TRBD1,TGTGCCAGTAGTATGACCGGGACAGGGGGCACTGAAGCTTTCTTT,CASSMTGTGGTEAFF
.,TRBV4-1,TRBJ1-1,.,TGCGCCAGCAGCCAAGACGACACTGAAGCTTTCTTT,CASSQDDTEAFF
.,TRBV27,TRBJ1-5,.,TGTGCCAGCAGTATAACGGGGTATAGCAATCAGCCCCAGCATTTT,CASSITGYSNQPQHF
few,TRBV11-3,TRBJ1-4,.,TGTGCCAGCAGCTCCCCTTCGACGGGAAATAACGAAAAACTGTTTTTT,CASSSPSTGNNEKLFF
once,TRBV7-6,TRBJ2-1,TRBD2,TGTGCCAGCAGCTCGAGGACTAGCGGGGGTTACAATGAGCAGTTCTTC,CASSSRTSGGYNEQFF
.,TRBV29-1,TRBJ1-2,.,TGCAGCGTTGATGGAGGGGCCGGTCGCACCTTC,CSVDGGAGRTF
once,TRBV7-8,TRBJ2-1,TRBD2,TGTGCCAGCAGCTTGGGGGGCGGGGGGAATTGGAATGAGCAGTTCTTC,CASSLGGGGNWNEQFF
.,TRBV4-1,TRBJ1-6,TRBD1,TGCGCCAGCAGCCGAGGACAGGGGCCCATTTCACCCCTCCACTTT,CASSRGQGPISPLHF
once,TRBV4-1,TRBJ1-2,TRBD1,TGCGCCAGCAGCGGACAGGGGAACTATGGCTACACCTTC,CASSGQGNYGYTF
.,TRBV29-1,TRBJ2-5,TRBD2,TGCAGCGTGATGGGGCTAGCGGGGTCCCAAGAGACCCAGTACTTC,CSVMGLAGSQETQYF
.,TRBV11-2,TRBJ2-7,TRBD1,TGTGCCAGCAGCTTGATTTCGGGACAGAAGTCCTACGAGCAGTACTTC,CASSLISGQKSYEQYF
.,TRBV27,TRBJ2-3,.,TGTGCCAGCAGTTTGAGGCCGATTTCAGATACGCAGTATTTT,CASSLRPISDTQYF
few,TRBV6-1,TRBJ1-2,.,TGTGCCAGCAGCCTGACAGAGACTAACTATGGCTACACCTTC,CASSLTETNYGYTF
.,TRBV7-9,TRBJ1-1,.,TGTGCCAGCAGCTACGCAGGGAGGGCGGGGAACACTGAAGCTTTCTTT,CASSYAGRAGNTEAFF
.,TRBV2,TRBJ1-2,TRBD1,TGTGCCAGCAGTGGCCAGACAGGGAGCGATGGCTACACCTTC,CASSGQTGSDGYTF
.,TRBV7-9,TRBJ1-1,.,TGTGCCAGCAGCTTAGTTGAGGGTAGGACTGAAGCTTTCTTT,CASSLVEGRTEAFF
.,TRBV6-5,TRBJ1-1,.,TGTGCCAGCAGTTACAGGTTGGGGACAAAGAACACTGAAGCTTTCTTT,CASSYRLGTKNTEAFF
.,TRBV19,TRBJ1-1,.,TGTGCCAGTAGTATTAGGGGCATGAACACTGAAGCTTTCTTT,CASSIRGMNTEAFF
.,TRBV7-9,TRBJ2-2,TRBD2,TGTGCCAGCAGCTCCGGGACTAGCGGGGGGGCCGGGGAGCTGTTTTTT,CASSSGTSGGAGELFF
.,TRBV6-4,TRBJ2-1,.,TGTGCCAGCAGTGACTCCCCAGGGGCCCCCTACAATGAGCAGTTCTTC,CASSDSPGAPYNEQFF
.,TRBV20-1,TRBJ1-1,.,TGCAGTGCTAGCCTGACAGGTGACGCTTTCTTT,CSASLTGDAFF
.,TRBV27,TRBJ1-2,TRBD1,TGTGCCAGCAAGCCGGACAGGGGGTTTAATGGCTACACCTTC,CASKPDRGFNGYTF
once,TRBV29-1,TRBJ1-5,TRBD1,TGCAGCGTCCCTCTCAAATTACAGGGGCTGAGTCAGCCCCAGCATTTT,CSVPLKLQGLSQPQHF
.,TRBV10-3,TRBJ2-7,TRBD1,TGTGCCATCAGTGACCGGGACAGAGCCTACGAGCAGTACTTC,CAISDRDRAYEQYF
.,TRBV5-1,TRBJ1-1,TRBD1,TGCGCCAGCAATCTTGGCCTCCGACAGGGGGGTATGAACACTGAAGCTTTCTTT,CASNLGLRQGGMNTEAFF
.,TRBV2,TRBJ2-2,.,TGTGCCAGTCGCAGGGTGGGGACCGGGGAGCTGTTTTTT,CASRRVGTGELFF
.,TRBV5-6,TRBJ2-7,TRBD1,TGTGCCAGCAGCTTGGTGGGACAGGGAAGAGGGCCCGTCGAGCAGTACTTC,CASSLVGQGRGPVEQYF
.,TRBV7-2,TRBJ1-2,TRBD1,TGTGCCAGCAGCTTACGGGCAGGGGGAGACTATGGCTACACCTTC,CASSLRAGGDYGYTF
.,TRBV2,TRBJ1-1,.,TGTGCCAGCATGATACGGAGCACTGAAGCTTTCTTT,CASMIRSTEAFF
.,TRBV30,TRBJ1-1,.,TGTGCCTGGAGTGTCGGGGGGAACACTGAAGCTTTCTTT,CAWSVGGNTEAFF
.,TRBV30,TRBJ1-6,.,TGTGCCTGGAGTATAGGACTTAATTCACCCCTCCACTTT,CAWSIGLNSPLHF
.,TRBV6-1,TRBJ1-2,TRBD1,TGTGCCAGCAGAAACCCGGGACAGGGTTATGGCTACACCTTC,CASRNPGQGYGYTF
.,TRBV7-8,TRBJ1-2,.,TGTGCCAGCAGGGGCTTCGGGCCCCGCGGGAGAAATCCCTATGGCTACACCTTC,CASRGFGPRGRNPYGYTF
.,TRBV5-1,TRBJ2-1,TRBD2,TGCGCCAGCAGCTTGGCCGCGGGGGGGTTAAGGGATGAGCAGTTCTTC,CASSLAAGGLRDEQFF
few,TRBV5-1,TRBJ1-4,TRBD1,TGCGCCAGCAGCTTGACAGGGGCGGGTGAAAAACTGTTTTTT,CASSLTGAGEKLFF
.,TRBV2,TRBJ1-1,TRBD1,TGTGCCAGCAGTAGAAGGACAGGGTTGAACACTGAAGCTTTCTTT,CASSRRTGLNTEAFF
.,TRBV10-1,TRBJ2-2,TRBD2,TGCGCCAGCAGTCCGCTGGGACTAGTCGACACCGGGGAGCTGTTTTTT,CASSPLGLVDTGELFF
.,TRBV4-1,TRBJ2-3,TRBD2,TGCGCCAGCAGCCAAGTGGGACTAGCCCGCACAGATACGCAGTATTTT,CASSQVGLARTDTQYF
.,TRBV10-1,TRBJ2-1,.,TGCGCCAGCGGTCGAACGCGTCTGAGTGAGCAGTTCTTC,CASGRTRLSEQFF
.,TRBV2,TRBJ1-1,TRBD1,TGTGCCAGCAGTGAGGGACAGGGACGGACTGAAGCTTTCTTT,CASSEGQGRTEAFF
.,TRBV18,TRBJ2-7,.,TGTGCCAGCTCACCCGGGTCGTCCTACGAGCAGTACTTC,CASSPGSSYEQYF
.,TRBV19,TRBJ2-7,.,TGTGCCAGTAGTTTCCGGGACACCTCCTACGAGCAGTACTTC,CASSFRDTSYEQYF
.,TRBV7-9,TRBJ1-2,.,TGTGCCAGCAGCTTAGCAGGCAGGGAAGGGTATGGCTACACCTTC,CASSLAGREGYGYTF
.,TRBV30,TRBJ2-7,.,TGTGCCTGGAGTGGGGGAGGACTTTACGAGCAGTACTTC,CAWSGGGLYEQYF
.,TRBV5-6,TRBJ2-7,TRBD1,TGTGCCAGCAGTGCCGGGACAGGGGCCAGCTACGAGCAGTACTTC,CASSAGTGASYEQYF
.,TRBV27,TRBJ2-7,.,TGTGCCAGCAGTCTACAGGGGGGGCCCCCCTACGAGCAGTACTTC,CASSLQGGPPYEQYF
.,TRBV9,TRBJ1-5,TRBD1,TGTGCCAGCAGCGTAGGGACAGGCGCTGCCCAGCATTTT,CASSVGTGAAQHF
.,TRBV7-8,TRBJ2-7,TRBD2,TGTGCCAGCAGCTTAGATCGCGGGGGGGAGGGACAGAAATACGAGCAGTACTTC,CASSLDRGGEGQKYEQYF
.,TRBV18,TRBJ2-1,.,TGTGCCAGCTCACAAGCCGTAAAGGGGAATGAGCAGTTCTTC,CASSQAVKGNEQFF
.,TRBV9,TRBJ1-4,.,TGTGCCAGCAGCGAGGAGGGGACCGCAAATGAAAAACTGTTTTTT,CASSEEGTANEKLFF
.,TRBV7-2,TRBJ1-1,.,TGTGCCAGCAGCTTCTACAGGCCAGGCACTGAAGCTTTCTTT,CASSFYRPGTEAFF
.,TRBV5-1,TRBJ1-2,.,TGCGCCAGCAGCACCGGTACCCCTGTGAGGGCTAACTATGGCTACACCTTC,CASSTGTPVRANYGYTF
.,TRBV5-1,TRBJ2-7,.,TGCGCCAGCAGCCTACCTGGGACAAGCTACGAGCAGTACTTC,CASSLPGTSYEQYF
.,TRBV19,TRBJ2-2,TRBD1,TGTGCCAGTATTGCAGGGGGAGATGCCGGGGAGCTGTTTTTT,CASIAGGDAGELFF